This T cell receptor (beta chain) was captured by sequencing in a study of blood T cell repertoires in COVID-19. Study as a whole: Whether acute or convalescent, the COVID-19 samples came from the United States, Italy and Spain. From T cells, B-cell-depleted T cells, or PBMCs came the material, which was cDNA or gDNA.

Authors' analysis steps: For nucleated cells, counts were estimated from reference gene primer amplification. Produced via immunoSEQ multiplex PCR; TCRdb's table is partial and in-frame only. From that table come the V and J calls and clone size; the DNA was used to work out D and trimming. The table lists hundreds of thousands of clones, around 86% of them singletons. Participants had their cohort set by participant-reported clinical history. The sequencing input was PBMCs or T cells enriched from blood (not recorded which). This TCR was sampled from a woman aged 40 to 50 with acute COVID-19.

CDR3 sequence (DNA): TGTGCCACCAGTGATCCGGACAGGGTCCAAGAGACCCAGTACTTC. Translated, it gives CATSDPDRVQETQYF. The chain is built from TRBV24-1 and TRBJ2-5; 8 bases line up with TRBD1. Germline trimming cut 3 bases from V and 1 base from J; bases unmatched to any gene: 3. There are 15 residues in the CDR3. Germline V gene lookup returns CDR1 KGHDR and CDR2 SFDVKD.